The T cell receptor (beta chain) under discussion was sequenced for a study of blood T cell repertoires in COVID-19. Study background: The study drew acute and convalescent COVID-19 samples from the United States, Italy and Spain. The analysed material was cDNA or gDNA that came from T cells, B-cell-depleted T cells, or PBMCs.

Original methodology: From reference gene primer amplification, estimates of nucleated cell counts were derived. Sequencing was performed with immunoSEQ multiplex PCR; in TCRdb, only in-frame clones are kept and a portion is missing. V, J and clone size reflect that table, while D and trimming were determined from the DNA. Among 190,000 or so clones listed, around 90% were seen once. The CDR3 extends over 14 amino acids. The germline V gene has CDR1 SGHKS and CDR2 YYEKEE (reference sequence). The trim removed 0 bases at V and 5 bases at J, leaving 2 bases unmatched. The rearrangement links TRBV5-5 to TRBJ1-5, with TRBD1 matching 7 bases. Sequenced input: peripheral blood. The sequence was collected from a man aged 35 to 55 with acute or convalescent COVID-19. The CDR3 region is CASSLVGGDQPQHF. For the CDR3, the DNA is TGTGCCAGCAGCTTGGTAGGGGGCGATCAGCCCCAGCATTTT.